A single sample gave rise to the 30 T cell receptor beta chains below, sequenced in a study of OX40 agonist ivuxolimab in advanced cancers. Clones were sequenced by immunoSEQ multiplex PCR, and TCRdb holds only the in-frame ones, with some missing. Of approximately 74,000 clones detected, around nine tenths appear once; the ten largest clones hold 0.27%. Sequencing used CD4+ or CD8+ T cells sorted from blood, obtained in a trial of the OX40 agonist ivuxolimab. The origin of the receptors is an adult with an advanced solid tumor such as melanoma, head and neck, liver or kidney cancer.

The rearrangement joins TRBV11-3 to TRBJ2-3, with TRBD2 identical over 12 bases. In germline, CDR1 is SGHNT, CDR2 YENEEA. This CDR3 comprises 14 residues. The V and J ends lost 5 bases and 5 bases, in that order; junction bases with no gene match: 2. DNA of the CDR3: TGTGCCAGCAGCCAACTAGCGGGGGGAGATACGCAGTATTTT. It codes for CASSQLAGGDTQYF.

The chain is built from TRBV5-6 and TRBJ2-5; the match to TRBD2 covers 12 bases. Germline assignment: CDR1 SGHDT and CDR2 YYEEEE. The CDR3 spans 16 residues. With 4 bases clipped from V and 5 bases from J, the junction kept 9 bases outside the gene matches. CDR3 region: CASSQRLAGARETQYF. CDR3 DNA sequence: TGTGCCAGCAGCCAAAGACTAGCGGGAGCGCGGGAGACCCAGTACTTC.

The CDR3 sequence is CASSPVGWTGGVRHGYTF. In nucleotides, the CDR3 is TGTGCCAGCAGCCCGGTGGGCTGGACAGGGGGAGTCCGGCATGGCTACACCTTC. The rearrangement joins TRBV7-9 to TRBJ1-2, with TRBD1 matching 10 bases. V was clipped by 5 bases and J by 6 bases; unmatched bases: 18. Germline values: CDR1 SEHNR, CDR2 FQNEAQ (reference sequence). This CDR3 comprises 18 residues.

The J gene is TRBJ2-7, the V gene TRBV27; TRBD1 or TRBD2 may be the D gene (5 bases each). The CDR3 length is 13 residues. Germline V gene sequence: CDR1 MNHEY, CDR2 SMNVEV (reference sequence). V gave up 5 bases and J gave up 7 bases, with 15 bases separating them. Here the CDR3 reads CASSRTGLGEQYF. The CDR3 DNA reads TGTGCCAGCAGTAGAACGGGGCTTGGGGAGCAGTACTTC.

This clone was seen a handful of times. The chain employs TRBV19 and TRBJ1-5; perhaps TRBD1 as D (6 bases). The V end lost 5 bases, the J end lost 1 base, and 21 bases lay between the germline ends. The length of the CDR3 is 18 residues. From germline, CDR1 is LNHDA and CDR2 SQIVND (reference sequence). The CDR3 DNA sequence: TGTGCCAGTAGTGTATCCAGTAGGGGGATAAGGAGCAATCAGCCCCAGCATTTT. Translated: CASSVSSRGIRSNQPQHF.

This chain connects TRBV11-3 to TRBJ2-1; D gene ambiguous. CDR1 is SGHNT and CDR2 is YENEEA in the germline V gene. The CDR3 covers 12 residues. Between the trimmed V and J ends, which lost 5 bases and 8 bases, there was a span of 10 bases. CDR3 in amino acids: CASSRGEDEQFF. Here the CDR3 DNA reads TGTGCCAGCAGCCGTGGTGAGGATGAGCAGTTCTTC.

This chain's CDR3 is CASSQVPGTNTGELFF. Here the CDR3 DNA reads TGCGCCAGCAGCCAAGTTCCAGGGACGAACACCGGGGAGCTGTTTTTT. This chain links TRBV4-1 with TRBJ2-2; the D gene is possibly TRBD1 (5 bases). There are 16 residues in the CDR3. Germline CDR1 is MGHRA and CDR2 is YSYEKL. V was clipped by 1 base and J by 0 bases, with 9 bases between them.

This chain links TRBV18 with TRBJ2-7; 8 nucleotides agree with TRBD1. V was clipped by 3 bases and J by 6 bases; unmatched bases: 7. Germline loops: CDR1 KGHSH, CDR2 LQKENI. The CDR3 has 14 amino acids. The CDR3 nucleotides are TGTGCCAGCTCACCGGGCCAGGGGGCGACCGAGCAGTACTTC. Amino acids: CASSPGQGATEQYF.

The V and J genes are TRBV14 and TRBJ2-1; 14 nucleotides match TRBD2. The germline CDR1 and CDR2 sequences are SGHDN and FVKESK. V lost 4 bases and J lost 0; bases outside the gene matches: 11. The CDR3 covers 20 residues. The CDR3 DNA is TGTGCCAGCAGCCCTTTCGGACTAGCGGGAGGTCGGGGCTCCTACAATGAGCAGTTCTTC. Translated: CASSPFGLAGGRGSYNEQFF.

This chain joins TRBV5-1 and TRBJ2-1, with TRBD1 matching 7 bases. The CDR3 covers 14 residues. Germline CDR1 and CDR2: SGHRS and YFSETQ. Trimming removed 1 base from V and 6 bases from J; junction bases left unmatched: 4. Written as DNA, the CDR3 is TGCGCCAGCAGCTTGACGGGACAGTCCAATGAGCAGTTCTTC. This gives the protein CASSLTGQSNEQFF.

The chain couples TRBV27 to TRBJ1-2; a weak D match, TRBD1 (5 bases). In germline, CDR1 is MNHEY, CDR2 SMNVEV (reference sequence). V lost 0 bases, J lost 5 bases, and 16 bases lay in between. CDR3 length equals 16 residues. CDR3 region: CASSLSGRKVGYGYTF. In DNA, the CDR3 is TGTGCCAGCAGTTTATCGGGGCGGAAGGTCGGGTATGGCTACACCTTC.

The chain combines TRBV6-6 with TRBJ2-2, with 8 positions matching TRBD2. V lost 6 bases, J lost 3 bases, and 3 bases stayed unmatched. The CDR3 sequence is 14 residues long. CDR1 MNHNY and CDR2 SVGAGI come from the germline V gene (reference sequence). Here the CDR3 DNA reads TGTGCCAGCAGACGGGAGGGGGACACCGGGGAGCTGTTTTTT. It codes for CASRREGDTGELFF.

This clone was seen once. The CDR3 bases are TGTGCCAGCAGCGTAGTGGCAGGGCCTGGCTATGGCTACACCTTC. This codes for CASSVVAGPGYGYTF. The chain combines TRBV9 with TRBJ1-2, with a weak D call TRBD1 (5 bases). This CDR3 is built from 15 residues. V was trimmed by 0 bases and J by 4 bases, leaving 13 bases between them. Germline V gene lookup returns CDR1 SGDLS and CDR2 YYNGEE.

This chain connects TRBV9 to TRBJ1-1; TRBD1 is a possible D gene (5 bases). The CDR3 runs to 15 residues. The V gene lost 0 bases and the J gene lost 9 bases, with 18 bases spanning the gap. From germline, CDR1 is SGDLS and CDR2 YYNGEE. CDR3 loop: CASSVEGGQGAKAFF. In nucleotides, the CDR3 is TGTGCCAGCAGCGTAGAAGGCGGTCAGGGTGCCAAAGCTTTCTTT.

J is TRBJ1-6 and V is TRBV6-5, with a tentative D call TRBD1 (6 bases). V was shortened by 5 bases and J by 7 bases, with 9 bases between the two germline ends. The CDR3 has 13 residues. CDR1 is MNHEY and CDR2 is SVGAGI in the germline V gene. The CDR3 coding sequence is TGTGCCAGCAGTCAACAGGGCAATTCACCCCTCCACTTT. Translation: CASSQQGNSPLHF.

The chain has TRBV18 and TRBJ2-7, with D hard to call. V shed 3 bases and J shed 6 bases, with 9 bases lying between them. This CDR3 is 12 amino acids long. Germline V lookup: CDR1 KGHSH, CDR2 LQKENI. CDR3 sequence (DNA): TGTGCCAGCTCACCCGATTCGGGCGAGCAGTACTTC. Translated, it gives CASSPDSGEQYF.

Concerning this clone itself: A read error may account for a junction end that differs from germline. DNA for the CDR3: TGTGCCAGCAGTTTAGGGGGGACGAGGGAGACCCAGTACTTC. Encoded protein: CASSLGGTRETQYF. J is TRBJ2-5 and V is TRBV13; D is possibly TRBD1 or TRBD2 (6 bases each). Germline V lookup: CDR1 PRHDT, CDR2 FYEKMQ (reference sequence). The CDR3 covers 14 residues.

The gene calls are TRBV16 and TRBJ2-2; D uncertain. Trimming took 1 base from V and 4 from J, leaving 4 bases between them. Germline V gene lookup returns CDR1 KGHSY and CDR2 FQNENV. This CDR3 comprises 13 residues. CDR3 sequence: CASSQLTTGELFF. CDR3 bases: TGTGCCAGCAGCCAATTAACCACCGGGGAGCTGTTTTTT.

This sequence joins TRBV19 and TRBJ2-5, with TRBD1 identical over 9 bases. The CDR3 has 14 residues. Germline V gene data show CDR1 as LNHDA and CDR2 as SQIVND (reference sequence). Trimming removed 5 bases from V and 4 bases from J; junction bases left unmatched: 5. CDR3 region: CASSRGQGLETQYF. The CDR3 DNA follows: TGTGCCAGTAGTCGGGGACAGGGCCTAGAGACCCAGTACTTC.

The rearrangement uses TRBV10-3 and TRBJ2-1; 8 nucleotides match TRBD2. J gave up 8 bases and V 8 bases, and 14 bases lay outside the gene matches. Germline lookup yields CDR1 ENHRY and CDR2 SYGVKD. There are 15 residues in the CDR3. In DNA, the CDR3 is TGTGCCATCGGTCAGCGGGAGCTTGGGAATGATGAGCAGTTCTTC. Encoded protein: CAIGQRELGNDEQFF.

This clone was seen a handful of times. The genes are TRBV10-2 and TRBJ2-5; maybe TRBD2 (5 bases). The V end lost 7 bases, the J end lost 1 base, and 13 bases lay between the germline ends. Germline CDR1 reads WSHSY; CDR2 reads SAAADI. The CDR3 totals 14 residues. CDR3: CASKSTGIQETQYF. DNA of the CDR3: TGCGCCAGCAAAAGTACGGGGATCCAAGAGACCCAGTACTTC.

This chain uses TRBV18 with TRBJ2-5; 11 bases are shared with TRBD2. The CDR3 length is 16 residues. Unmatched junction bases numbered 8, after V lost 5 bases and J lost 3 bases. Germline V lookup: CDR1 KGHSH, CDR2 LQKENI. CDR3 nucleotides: TGTGCCAGCTCATCCCAACTAGCGGGAGTTGAAGAGACCCAGTACTTC. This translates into CASSSQLAGVEETQYF.

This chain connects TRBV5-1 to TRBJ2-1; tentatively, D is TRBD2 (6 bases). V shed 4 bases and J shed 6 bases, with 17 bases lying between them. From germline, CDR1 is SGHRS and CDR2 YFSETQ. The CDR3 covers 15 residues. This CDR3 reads CASSPWGERANEQFF. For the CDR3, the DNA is TGCGCCAGCAGCCCATGGGGTGAGCGGGCCAATGAGCAGTTCTTC.

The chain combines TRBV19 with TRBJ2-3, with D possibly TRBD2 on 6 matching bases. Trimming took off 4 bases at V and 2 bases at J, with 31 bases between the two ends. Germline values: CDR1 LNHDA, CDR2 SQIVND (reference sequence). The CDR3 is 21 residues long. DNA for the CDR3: TGTGCCAGTAGTAGAAACCCCCCCTACTTCGCGGGGTTGGGGTCCACAGATACGCAGTATTTT. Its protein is CASSRNPPYFAGLGSTDTQYF.

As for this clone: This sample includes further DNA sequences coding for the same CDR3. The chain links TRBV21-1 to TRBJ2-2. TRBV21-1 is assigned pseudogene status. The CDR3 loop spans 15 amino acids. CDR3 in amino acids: CASSKRRESTGELFF. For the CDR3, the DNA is TGTGCCAGCAGCAAACGCAGGGAGTCAACCGGGGAGCTGTTTTTT.

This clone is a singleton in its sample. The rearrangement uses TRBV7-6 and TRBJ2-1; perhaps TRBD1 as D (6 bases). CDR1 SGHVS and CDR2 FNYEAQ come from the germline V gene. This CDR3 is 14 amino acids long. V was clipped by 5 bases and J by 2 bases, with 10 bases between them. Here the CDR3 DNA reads TGTGCCAGCAGCGTAGGGGGACCCTACAATGAGCAGTTCTTC. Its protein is CASSVGGPYNEQFF. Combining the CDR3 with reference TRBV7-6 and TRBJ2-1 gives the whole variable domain GAGVSQSPRYKVTKRGQDVALRCDPISGHVSLYWYRQALGQGPEFLTYFNYEAQQDKSGLPNDRFSAERPEGSISTLTIQRTEQRDSAMYRCASSVGGPYNEQFFGPGTRLTVL.

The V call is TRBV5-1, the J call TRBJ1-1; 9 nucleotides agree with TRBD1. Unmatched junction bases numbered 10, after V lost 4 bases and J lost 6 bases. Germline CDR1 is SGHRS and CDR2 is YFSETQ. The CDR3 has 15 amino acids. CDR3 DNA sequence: TGCGCCAGCAGCGAGAATACAGGGGGCTTGGCTGAAGCTTTCTTT. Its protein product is CASSENTGGLAEAFF.

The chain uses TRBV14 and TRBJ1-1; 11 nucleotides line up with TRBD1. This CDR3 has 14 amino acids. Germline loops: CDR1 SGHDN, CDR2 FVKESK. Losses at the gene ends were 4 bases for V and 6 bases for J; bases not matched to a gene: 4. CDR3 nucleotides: TGTGCCAGCAGCCTCCGGACAGGGGGCTCTGAAGCTTTCTTT. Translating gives CASSLRTGGSEAFF.

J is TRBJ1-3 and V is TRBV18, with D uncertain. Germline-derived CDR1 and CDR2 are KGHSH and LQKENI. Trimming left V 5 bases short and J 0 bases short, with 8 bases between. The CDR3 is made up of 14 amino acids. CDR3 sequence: CASSGGNSGNTIYF. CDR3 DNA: TGTGCCAGCTCAGGAGGGAACTCTGGAAACACCATATATTTT.

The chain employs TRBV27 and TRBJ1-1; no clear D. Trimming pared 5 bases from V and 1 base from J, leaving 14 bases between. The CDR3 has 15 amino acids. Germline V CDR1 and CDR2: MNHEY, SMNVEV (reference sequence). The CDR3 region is CASSLRAGSNTEAFF. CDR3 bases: TGTGCCAGCAGTCTACGTGCGGGCTCGAACACTGAAGCTTTCTTT.